This T cell receptor beta chain is from a study of T cell responses to AZD1222 COVID-19 vaccine. Overall study findings and caveats: Donors skewed white British and female; clonal diversity was possibly underestimated. Breadth and depth of Spike-specific TCRs rose after two AZD1222 doses. Vaccine-associated CD4 TCRs ranged over spike, dominating at 160-218 and 743-854. Repertoires were obtained solely post-peak T cell response.

The CDR3 loop spans 11 amino acids. V lost 6 bases, J lost 3 bases, and 1 base stayed unmatched. In germline, CDR1 is SQVTM, CDR2 ANQGSEA. Measured with immunoSEQ multiplex PCR; TCRdb has only the in-frame clones, and not every one. The sample consists of 90,000 to 130,000 clones, 80% to 90% of them appearing once. On this clone itself: The antigen is unknown.

The sample here was peripheral blood, taken 28 days after the second AZD1222 dose. The sequence was obtained from an adult who received the AZD1222 COVID-19 vaccine. The chain combines TRBV29-1 with TRBJ2-7, with 8 bases that match TRBD2. Written as DNA, the CDR3 is TGCAGCGTCGCGGGAGGCTACGAGCAGTACTTC. This translates into CSVAGGYEQYF.